The 15 T cell receptor beta chains presented below share a single source sample, sequenced in a study of blood T cell repertoires in COVID-19 (dated by TCRdb to about 2020). Libraries were built with the immunoSEQ multiplex PCR assay. Entries here come from immuneACCESS through TCRdb and include only in-frame sequences with V and J called. Some clones fail to appear in such tables; in the studies checked, an unresolved V gene covers under half of the shortfall, and the cause of the remainder is unknown. Across this sample there are more than 60,000 clones, with around 87% seen only once. The ten largest clones capture 5.5% to 8.5% of the sample. Sample: peripheral blood. These receptors originate from a man in his sixties with acute or convalescent COVID-19.

V is TRBV21-1 and J is TRBJ2-7; TRBD1 was called by the table and not checked on the DNA. TRBV21-1 is tagged as a pseudogene. The CDR3 covers 16 residues. The CDR3 region has the DNA TGTGCCAGCAGCAGCCCTGGGACAGGGGGCTTCTACGAGCAGTACTTC. This encodes CASSSPGTGGFYEQYF.

The V call is TRBV7-8, the J call TRBJ1-6; the match to TRBD1 covers 8 bases. V gave up 5 bases and J gave up 10 bases; unmatched junction bases: 7. This CDR3 is 14 amino acids long. Germline-derived CDR1 and CDR2 are SGHVS and FQNEAQ. This CDR3 reads CASSLQGAGSPLHF. CDR3 nucleotide sequence: TGTGCCAGCAGCCTGCAGGGGGCGGGGTCACCCCTCCACTTT.

V and J are TRBV7-2 and TRBJ2-1; D remains unclear. The CDR3 totals 16 residues. Germline V CDR1 and CDR2: SGHTA, FQGNSA. V lost 2 bases and J 5 bases, leaving 16 bases between the germline ends. The chain's CDR3 is CASSLNAAPPDNEQFF. The CDR3 DNA reads TGTGCCAGCAGCTTAAATGCGGCCCCTCCTGACAATGAGCAGTTCTTC.

V and J are TRBV5-6 and TRBJ1-5; D gene uncertain. The V gene's germline CDR1 is SGHDT and CDR2 YYEEEE. The germline V and J ends were trimmed by 4 bases and 1 base, with 15 bases remaining between them. The CDR3 runs 16 residues. The CDR3 spells CASSPRWAGSNQPQHF. The CDR3 region has the DNA TGTGCCAGCAGCCCCCGTTGGGCGGGGAGCAATCAGCCCCAGCATTTT.

This sequence joins TRBV7-9 and TRBJ1-6; TRBD1 is a possible D gene (5 bases). CDR3 length equals 14 residues. Germline values: CDR1 SEHNR, CDR2 FQNEAQ (reference sequence). V was clipped by 5 bases and J by 7 bases, with 12 bases between them. CDR3 sequence reads: CASSPDTGNSPLHF. For the CDR3, the DNA is TGTGCCAGCAGCCCCGACACAGGCAATTCACCCCTCCACTTT.

The chain couples TRBV2 to TRBJ2-7; TRBD1 matches at 9 bases. This CDR3 has 11 amino acids. Trimming removed 4 bases from V and 9 bases from J; junction bases left unmatched: 1. From germline, CDR1 is SNHLY and CDR2 FYNNEI. The CDR3 spells CASSGDRAQYF. In DNA form, the CDR3 reads TGTGCCAGCAGTGGGGACAGGGCGCAGTACTTC.

This chain links TRBV5-1 with TRBJ1-2; 8 positions agree with TRBD1. Trimming cost V 4 bases and J 4 bases; bases outside gene matches: 6. This CDR3 contains 14 residues. Germline V gene lookup returns CDR1 SGHRS and CDR2 YFSETQ. In DNA form, the CDR3 reads TGCGCCAGCAGCATGGACAGGGTCGGCTATGGCTACACCTTC. Encoded protein: CASSMDRVGYGYTF.

J is TRBJ2-4 and V is TRBV30, with D perhaps TRBD1 (5 bases). V gave up 5 bases and J gave up 6 bases, with 11 bases separating them. Per the germline V gene, CDR1 is GTSNPN and CDR2 is SVGIG (reference sequence). The CDR3 is 12 residues long. DNA of the CDR3: TGTGCCTGGGGCGGTGGGGCAAACATTCAGTACTTC. Translation: CAWGGGANIQYF.

This chain joins TRBV20-1 and TRBJ2-5, with a weak D call TRBD2 (6 bases). The CDR3 sequence is 15 residues long. Deletions cut 3 bases from V and 5 bases from J, with 19 bases between. Germline-derived CDR1 and CDR2 are DFQATT and SNEGSKA (reference sequence). The CDR3 spells CSASSRRGVGETQYF. The CDR3, as DNA: TGCAGTGCTAGTTCTCGGCGGGGTGTTGGGGAGACCCAGTACTTC.

CDR3 nucleotides: TGTGCCAGCTCAGGAAGGCGGGACAGGGAGGGGCCAACTAATGAAAAACTGTTTTTT. This sequence encodes CASSGRRDREGPTNEKLFF. The V gene is TRBV18, the J gene TRBJ1-4, with 9 bases that match TRBD1. The CDR3 has 19 residues. Germline V lookup: CDR1 KGHSH, CDR2 LQKENI. The V gene end was trimmed by 5 bases and the J gene end by 0 bases; junction bases not matched to a gene: 13.

The rearrangement links TRBV5-1 to TRBJ1-1, with 7 nucleotides matching TRBD1. The CDR3 length is 14 residues. Trimming removed 4 bases from V and 1 base from J; junction bases left unmatched: 4. Per the germline V gene, CDR1 is SGHRS and CDR2 is YFSETQ. The CDR3 DNA sequence: TGCGCCAGCAGCCTCAGGGGGACGAACACTGAAGCTTTCTTT. Translating it yields CASSLRGTNTEAFF.

This chain joins TRBV27 and TRBJ1-6; D is unresolved. Trimming stripped 8 bases from V and 2 bases from J, with 10 bases between. CDR3 length equals 14 residues. Germline CDR1 reads MNHEY; CDR2 reads SMNVEV (reference sequence). CDR3 DNA sequence: TGTGCCAGCCTCCCAACAGCCTATAATTCACCCCTCCACTTT. Translating it yields CASLPTAYNSPLHF.

The rearrangement uses TRBV11-2 and TRBJ1-3; D is unclear. Germline assignment: CDR1 SGHAT and CDR2 FQNNGV. There are 13 residues in the CDR3. The V and J ends lost 5 bases and 2 bases respectively, with 7 bases between them. CDR3 nucleotide sequence: TGTGCCAGCAGCCTAATGGCTGGAAACACCATATATTTT. Translation gives CASSLMAGNTIYF.

V is TRBV5-1 and J is TRBJ1-1, with a tentative D call TRBD1 (5 bases). Germline loops: CDR1 SGHRS, CDR2 YFSETQ. The ends were cut back, 5 bases at V and 3 bases at J, with 11 bases in the middle. This CDR3 comprises 13 residues. The CDR3 region is CASRAGGDTEAFF. DNA of the CDR3: TGCGCCAGCAGGGCCGGGGGTGACACTGAAGCTTTCTTT.

Only one count was recorded for this clone. This chain uses TRBV28 with TRBJ1-4; 8 bases agree with TRBD1. The CDR3 has 14 residues. Germline CDR1 and CDR2: MDHEN and SYDVKM. V gave up 4 bases and J gave up 14 bases; unmatched junction bases: 12. DNA of the CDR3: TGTGCCAGCAGTTCCGGACAGGGCCCCGAAGGGCTGTTTTTT. Translation gives CASSSGQGPEGLFF.